The sequence of this T cell receptor (beta chain) was determined in a study of OX40 agonist ivuxolimab in advanced cancers. Points from the study as a whole: The mean number of expanded clones was higher in CD8+ T cells than in CD4+.

Blood samples were obtained at baseline, cycle 4 day 1, and cycle 7 day 1. TCRdb keeps only in-frame clones here, not all; method: immunoSEQ multiplex PCR. The sample records roughly 48,000 clones, approximately 79% being singletons. This CDR3 is built from 13 residues. The V gene's germline CDR1 is LNHDA and CDR2 SQIVND (reference sequence). The V end was cut by 6 bases, the J end by 1 base, with 9 bases between. Judged by abundance, this clone is medium-sized (0.01 to 0.1%). Its antigen is currently unknown. This TCR was sampled from an adult with an advanced solid tumor such as melanoma, head and neck, liver or kidney cancer. This rearrangement joins TRBV19 to TRBJ1-1; D remains unclear. Specimen: CD4+ or CD8+ T cells sorted from blood, collected in a trial of the OX40 agonist ivuxolimab. For the CDR3, the DNA is TGTGCCAGTAGCACTGAGACGAACACTGAAGCTTTCTTT. Residues: CASSTETNTEAFF. Complete variable domain (other parts from reference TRBV19 and TRBJ1-1): DGGITQSPKYLFRKEGQNVTLSCEQNLNHDAMYWYRQDPGQGLRLIYYSQIVNDFQKGDIAEGYSVSREKKESFPLTVTSAQKNPTAFYLCASSTETNTEAFFGQGTRLTVV.